Below are 8 T cell receptor beta chains sequenced from a single sample in a study of persistence of HIV-infected CD4 T cells. No cognate antigen is known for these TCRs. This nonspecific control used anti-CD3/anti-CD28 bead stimulation of CD4+ T cells. Sorting selected CD4+ T cells upregulating both CD40 ligand and CD69. The libraries were made with immunoSEQ version 4 in survey mode. The data were produced by immunoSEQ multiplex PCR, yet TCRdb's version contains in-frame clones alone and is incomplete. The repertoire holds 43,000 or so clones, with roughly 90% as singletons. This sample comprised CD4+ T cells sorted from PBMCs after roughly 18-hour stimulation, obtained from a patient who received antiretroviral therapy. The receptors were sampled from an adult man with HIV who was CMV-seropositive.

The rearrangement uses TRBV28 and TRBJ2-7; a weak D match, TRBD1 (5 bases). The CDR3 has 14 amino acids. V was cut by 3 bases and J by 3 bases, with 12 bases left in between. CDR1 is MDHEN and CDR2 is SYDVKM in the germline V gene. The CDR3 protein is CASSLQGGFYEQYF. CDR3 DNA sequence: TGTGCCAGCAGTTTGCAGGGTGGGTTCTACGAGCAGTACTTC.

V gene TRBV7-3 combines with J gene TRBJ1-1; D gene ambiguous. CDR1 is SGHTA and CDR2 is FQGTGA in the germline V gene. CDR3 length equals 16 residues. Trimming removed 4 bases at V and 3 bases at J, with 18 bases between. The CDR3 protein is CASSSTSRRQDTEAFF. CDR3 nucleotide sequence: TGTGCCAGCAGCTCCACGAGCAGGCGGCAGGACACTGAAGCTTTCTTT.

The chain couples TRBV28 to TRBJ1-5; no firm D call. V was trimmed by 6 bases and J by 0 bases, leaving 12 bases between them. Germline loops: CDR1 MDHEN, CDR2 SYDVKM. The CDR3 is 15 residues long. CDR3 sequence reads: CASSQGFSSNQPQHF. Here the CDR3 DNA reads TGTGCCAGCAGCCAAGGGTTCTCTAGCAATCAGCCCCAGCATTTT.

The chain uses TRBV30 and TRBJ1-3; TRBD1 might be the D (6 bases). The germline V gene has CDR1 GTSNPN and CDR2 SVGIG (reference sequence). The CDR3 is made up of 13 amino acids. V was clipped by 4 bases and J by 0 bases, with 7 bases between them. In DNA, the CDR3 is TGTGCCTGGAAGGACAGCTCTGGAAACACCATATATTTT. Its translation: CAWKDSSGNTIYF. The variable domain in full, completed from reference TRBV30 and TRBJ1-3, reads SQTIHQWPATLVQPVGSPLSLECTVEGTSNPNLYWYRQAAGRGLQLLFYSVGIGQISSEVPQNLSASRPQDRQFILSSKKLLLSDSGFYLCAWKDSSGNTIYFGEGSWLTVV.

This clone was counted a single time. The genes are TRBV7-8 and TRBJ2-7; 10 nucleotides line up with TRBD1. The trim removed 5 bases at V and 2 bases at J, leaving 6 bases unmatched. The germline gives CDR1 SGHVS, CDR2 FQNEAQ. This CDR3 has 15 amino acids. CDR3 in amino acids: CASSRGTGAPYEQYF. In nucleotides, the CDR3 is TGTGCCAGCAGCCGAGGGACAGGGGCGCCCTACGAGCAGTACTTC.

The chain is built from TRBV28 and TRBJ2-6, with D possibly being TRBD2 (5 bases). The ends were cut back, 2 bases at V and 0 bases at J, with 11 bases in the middle. Germline values: CDR1 MDHEN, CDR2 SYDVKM. The CDR3 runs 17 residues. The CDR3 reads CASSLVRENSGANVLTF. The CDR3 DNA reads TGTGCCAGCAGTTTAGTCCGGGAAAACTCTGGGGCCAACGTCCTGACTTTC.

The rearrangement links TRBV18 to TRBJ1-4; D is perhaps TRBD1 (5 bases). V lost 5 bases to trimming and J lost 0 bases, with 10 bases between them. Per germline, CDR1 KGHSH and CDR2 LQKENI. The CDR3 runs to 15 residues. CDR3 nucleotide sequence: TGTGCCAGCTCAACTACAGGTTCAACTAATGAAAAACTGTTTTTT. This codes for CASSTTGSTNEKLFF.

The chain recombines TRBV28 with TRBJ1-1; no reliable D call. The V end lost 5 bases, the J end lost 4 bases, and 8 bases lay between the germline ends. The CDR3 runs 12 residues. Looked up from germline, CDR1 is MDHEN and CDR2 is SYDVKM. The CDR3 DNA reads as TGTGCCAGCAGTCTCGTTCGCACTGAAGCTTTCTTT. Its translation is CASSLVRTEAFF.